This record concerns one T cell receptor beta chain sequence. Germline V gene data show CDR1 as SEHNR and CDR2 as FQNEAQ (reference sequence). CDR3 length: 15 amino acids. TCRdb's table, derived via immunoSEQ multiplex PCR, lists solely in-frame clones and lacks some. The table has about 20,000 clones, about 91% seen once. The sample belongs to a study of PD-L1 blockade in urothelial cancer. The origin of this receptor is a man in his forties or fifties with urothelial cancer. Material: PBMCs, obtained around atezolizumab (anti-PD-L1) treatment. The chain couples TRBV7-9 to TRBJ2-5; a weak D match, TRBD2 (6 bases). With the DNA end fitting TRBJ2-7 better, the J assignment may be wrong. The CDR3 coding sequence is TGTGCCAGCAGCTTATTTAGCGGAGGGTCCTACGAGCAGTACTTC. This codes for CASSLFSGGSYEQYF.